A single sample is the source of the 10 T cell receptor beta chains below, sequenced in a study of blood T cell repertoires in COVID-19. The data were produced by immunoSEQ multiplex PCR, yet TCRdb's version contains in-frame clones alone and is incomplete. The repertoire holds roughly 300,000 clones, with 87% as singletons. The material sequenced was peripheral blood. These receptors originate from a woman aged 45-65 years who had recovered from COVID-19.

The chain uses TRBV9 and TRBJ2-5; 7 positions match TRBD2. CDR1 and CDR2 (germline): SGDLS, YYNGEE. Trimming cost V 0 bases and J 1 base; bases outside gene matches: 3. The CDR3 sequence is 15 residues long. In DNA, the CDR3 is TGTGCCAGCAGCGTAGGGGGACTACCCCAAGAGACCCAGTACTTC. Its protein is CASSVGGLPQETQYF.

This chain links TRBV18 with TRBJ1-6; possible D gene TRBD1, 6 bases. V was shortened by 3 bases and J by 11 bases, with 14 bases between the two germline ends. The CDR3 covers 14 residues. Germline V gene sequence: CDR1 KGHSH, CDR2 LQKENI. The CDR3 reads CASSPGGRETPLHF. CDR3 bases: TGTGCCAGCTCACCCGGGGGGCGAGAGACACCCCTCCACTTT.

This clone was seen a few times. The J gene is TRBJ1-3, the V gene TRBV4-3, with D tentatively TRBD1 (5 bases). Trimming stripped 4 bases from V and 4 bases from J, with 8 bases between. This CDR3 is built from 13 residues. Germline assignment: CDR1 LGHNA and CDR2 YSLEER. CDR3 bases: TGCGCCAGCAGCCCGCGACAGGGAAACACCATATATTTT. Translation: CASSPRQGNTIYF.

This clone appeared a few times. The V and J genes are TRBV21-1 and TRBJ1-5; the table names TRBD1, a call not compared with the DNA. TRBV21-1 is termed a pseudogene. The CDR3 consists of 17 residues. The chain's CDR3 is CASSTRTTGGQNQPQHF. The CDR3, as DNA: TGTGCCAGCAGCACCCGAACTACAGGGGGGCAGAATCAGCCCCAGCATTTT.

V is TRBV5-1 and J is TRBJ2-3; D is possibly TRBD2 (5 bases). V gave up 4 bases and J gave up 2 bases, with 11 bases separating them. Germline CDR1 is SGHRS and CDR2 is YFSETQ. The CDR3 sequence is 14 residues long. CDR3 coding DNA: TGCGCCAGCAGCGAGGGTTATTCCACAGATACGCAGTATTTT. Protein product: CASSEGYSTDTQYF.

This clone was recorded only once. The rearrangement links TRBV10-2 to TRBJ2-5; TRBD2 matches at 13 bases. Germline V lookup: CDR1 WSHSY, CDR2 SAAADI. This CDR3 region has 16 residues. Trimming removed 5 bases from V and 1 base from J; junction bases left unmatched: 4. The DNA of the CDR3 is TGCGCCAGCAGTAGGACTAGCGGGGGCCGCCAAGAGACCCAGTACTTC. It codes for CASSRTSGGRQETQYF.

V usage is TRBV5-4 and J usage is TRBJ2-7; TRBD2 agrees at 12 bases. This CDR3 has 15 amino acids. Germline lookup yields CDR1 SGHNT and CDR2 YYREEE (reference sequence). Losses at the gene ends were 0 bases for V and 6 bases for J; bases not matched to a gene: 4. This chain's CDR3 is CASSLGLAGVGEQYF. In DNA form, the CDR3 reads TGTGCCAGCAGCTTGGGACTAGCGGGAGTGGGCGAGCAGTACTTC.

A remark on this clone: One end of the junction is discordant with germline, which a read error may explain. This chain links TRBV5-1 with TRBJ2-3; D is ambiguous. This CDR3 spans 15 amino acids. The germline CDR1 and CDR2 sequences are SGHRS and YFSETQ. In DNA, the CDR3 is TGCGCCAGCAGTTTGGCCCAGCGAGCCACAGATACGCAGTATTTT. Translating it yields CASSLAQRATDTQYF.

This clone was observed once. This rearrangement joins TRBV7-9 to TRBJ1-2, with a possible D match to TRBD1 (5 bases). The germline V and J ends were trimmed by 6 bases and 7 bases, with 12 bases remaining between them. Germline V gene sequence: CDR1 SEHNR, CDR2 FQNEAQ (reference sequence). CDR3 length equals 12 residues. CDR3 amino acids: CASRSGERGYTF. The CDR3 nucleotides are TGTGCCAGCAGGTCGGGGGAGCGTGGCTACACCTTC. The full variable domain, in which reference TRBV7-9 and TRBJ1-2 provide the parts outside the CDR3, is DTGVSQNPRHKITKRGQNVTFRCDPISEHNRLYWYRQTLGQGPEFLTYFQNEAQLEKSRLLSDRFSAERPKGSFSTLEIQRTEQGDSAMYLCASRSGERGYTFGSGTRLTVV.

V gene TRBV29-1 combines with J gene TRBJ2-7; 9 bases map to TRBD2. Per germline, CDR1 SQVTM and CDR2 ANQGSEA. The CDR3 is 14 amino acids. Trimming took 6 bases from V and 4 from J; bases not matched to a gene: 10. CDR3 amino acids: CSVFLAGVSYEQYF. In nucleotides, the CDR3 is TGCAGCGTGTTTTTAGCGGGAGTGAGTTACGAGCAGTACTTC.